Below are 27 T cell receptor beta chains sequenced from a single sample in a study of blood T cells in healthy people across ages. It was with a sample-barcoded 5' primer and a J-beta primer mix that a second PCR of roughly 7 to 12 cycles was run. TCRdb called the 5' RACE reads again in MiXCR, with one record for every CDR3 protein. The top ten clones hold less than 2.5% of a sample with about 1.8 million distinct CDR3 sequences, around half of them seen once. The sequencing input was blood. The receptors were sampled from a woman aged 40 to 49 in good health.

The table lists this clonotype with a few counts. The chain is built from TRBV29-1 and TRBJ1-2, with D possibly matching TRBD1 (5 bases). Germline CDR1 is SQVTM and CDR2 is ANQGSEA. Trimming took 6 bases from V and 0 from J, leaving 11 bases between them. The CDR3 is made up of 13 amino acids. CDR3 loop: CSVDPTANYGYTF. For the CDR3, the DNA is TGCAGCGTCGACCCGACAGCTAACTATGGCTACACCTTC.

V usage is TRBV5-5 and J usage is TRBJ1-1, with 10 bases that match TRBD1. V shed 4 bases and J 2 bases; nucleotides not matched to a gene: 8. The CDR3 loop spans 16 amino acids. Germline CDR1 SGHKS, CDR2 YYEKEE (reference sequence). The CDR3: CASSRTGGLSNTEAFF. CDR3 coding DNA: TGTGCCAGCAGCCGGACAGGGGGATTGTCTAACACTGAAGCTTTCTTT. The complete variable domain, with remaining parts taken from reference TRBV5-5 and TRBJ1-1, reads DAGVTQSPTHLIKTRGQQVTLRCSPISGHKSVSWYQQVLGQGPQFIFQYYEKEERGRGNFPDRFSARQFPNYSSELNVNALLLGDSALYLCASSRTGGLSNTEAFFGQGTRLTVV.

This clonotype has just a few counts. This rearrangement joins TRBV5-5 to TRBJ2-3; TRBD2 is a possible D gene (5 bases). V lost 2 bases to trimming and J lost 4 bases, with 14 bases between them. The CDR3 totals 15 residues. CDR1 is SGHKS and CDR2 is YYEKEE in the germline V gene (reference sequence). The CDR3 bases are TGTGCCAGCAGCTTCCGGGAAAGGAGGCCAGATACGCAGTATTTT. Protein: CASSFRERRPDTQYF.

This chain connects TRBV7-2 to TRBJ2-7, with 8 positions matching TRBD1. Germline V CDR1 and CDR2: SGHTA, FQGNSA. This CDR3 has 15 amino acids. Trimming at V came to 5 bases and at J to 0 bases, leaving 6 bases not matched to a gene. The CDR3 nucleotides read TGTGCCAGCAGCAAACGACAGGGGAGCTCCTACGAGCAGTACTTC. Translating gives CASSKRQGSSYEQYF.

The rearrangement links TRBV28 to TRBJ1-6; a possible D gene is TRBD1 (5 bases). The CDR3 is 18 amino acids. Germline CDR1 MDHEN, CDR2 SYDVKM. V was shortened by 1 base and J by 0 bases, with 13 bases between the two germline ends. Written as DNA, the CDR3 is TGTGCCAGCAGTTTATCCCCAGGGATGGGCTCCTATAATTCACCCCTCCACTTT. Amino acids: CASSLSPGMGSYNSPLHF.

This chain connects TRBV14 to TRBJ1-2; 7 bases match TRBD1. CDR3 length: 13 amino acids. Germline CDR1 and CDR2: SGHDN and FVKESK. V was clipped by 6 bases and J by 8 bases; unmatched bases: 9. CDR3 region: CASSQYRGQGYTF. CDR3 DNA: TGTGCCAGCAGTCAATACAGGGGACAGGGCTACACCTTC.

The CDR3 sequence: CASSFAGRGVYGYTF. The DNA of the CDR3 is TGTGCCAGCAGCTTCGCGGGGCGCGGGGTTTATGGCTACACCTTC. The genes are TRBV7-9 and TRBJ1-2; D perhaps matches TRBD1 (5 bases). Germline V gene lookup returns CDR1 SEHNR and CDR2 FQNEAQ (reference sequence). V was shortened by 3 bases and J by 5 bases, with 16 bases between the two germline ends. CDR3 length: 15 amino acids.

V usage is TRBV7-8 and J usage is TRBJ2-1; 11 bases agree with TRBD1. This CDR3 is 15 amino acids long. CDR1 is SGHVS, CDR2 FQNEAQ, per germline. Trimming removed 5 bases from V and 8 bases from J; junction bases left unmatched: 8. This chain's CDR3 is CASSTGTGGFDEQFF. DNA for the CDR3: TGTGCCAGCAGCACCGGGACAGGGGGTTTCGATGAGCAGTTCTTC.

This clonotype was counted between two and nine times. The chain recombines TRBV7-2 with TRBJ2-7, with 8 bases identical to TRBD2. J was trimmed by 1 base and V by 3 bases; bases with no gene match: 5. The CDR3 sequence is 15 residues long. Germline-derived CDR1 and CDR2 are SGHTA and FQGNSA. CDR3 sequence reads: CASSFSGLESYEQYF. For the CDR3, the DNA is TGTGCCAGCAGCTTCTCGGGACTAGAGTCCTACGAGCAGTACTTC.

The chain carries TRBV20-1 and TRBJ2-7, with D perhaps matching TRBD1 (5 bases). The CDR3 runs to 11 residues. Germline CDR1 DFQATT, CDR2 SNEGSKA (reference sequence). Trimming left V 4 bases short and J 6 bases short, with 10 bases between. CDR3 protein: CSAIQGVEQYF. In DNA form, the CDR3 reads TGCAGTGCTATCCAGGGTGTCGAGCAGTACTTC.

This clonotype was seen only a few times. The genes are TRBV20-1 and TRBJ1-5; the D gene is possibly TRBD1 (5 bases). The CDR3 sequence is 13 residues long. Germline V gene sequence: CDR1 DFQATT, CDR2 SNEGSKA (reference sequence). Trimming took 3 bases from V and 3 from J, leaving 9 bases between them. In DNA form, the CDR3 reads TGCAGTGCTAGTACAGGATCCAATCAGCCCCAGCATTTT. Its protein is CSASTGSNQPQHF.

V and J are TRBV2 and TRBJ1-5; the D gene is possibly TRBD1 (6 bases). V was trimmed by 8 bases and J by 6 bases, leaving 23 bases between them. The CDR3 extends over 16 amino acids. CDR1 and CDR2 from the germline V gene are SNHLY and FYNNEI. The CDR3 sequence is CASLGDTGRASQPQHF. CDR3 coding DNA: TGTGCCAGCCTCGGCGACACAGGGAGGGCGTCTCAGCCCCAGCATTTT.

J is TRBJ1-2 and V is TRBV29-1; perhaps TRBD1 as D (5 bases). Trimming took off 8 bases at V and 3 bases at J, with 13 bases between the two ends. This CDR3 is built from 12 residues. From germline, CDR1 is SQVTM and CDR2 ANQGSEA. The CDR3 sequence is CSMSSRDYGYTF. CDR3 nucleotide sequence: TGCAGCATGTCGTCCAGGGACTATGGCTACACCTTC.

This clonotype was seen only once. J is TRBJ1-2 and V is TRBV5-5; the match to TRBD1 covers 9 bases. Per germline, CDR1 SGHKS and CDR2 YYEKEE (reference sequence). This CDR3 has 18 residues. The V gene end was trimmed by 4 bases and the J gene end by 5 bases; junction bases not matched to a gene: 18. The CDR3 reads CASSQPGRGQGGWYGYTF. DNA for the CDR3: TGTGCCAGCAGCCAACCCGGCAGGGGACAGGGCGGATGGTATGGCTACACCTTC.

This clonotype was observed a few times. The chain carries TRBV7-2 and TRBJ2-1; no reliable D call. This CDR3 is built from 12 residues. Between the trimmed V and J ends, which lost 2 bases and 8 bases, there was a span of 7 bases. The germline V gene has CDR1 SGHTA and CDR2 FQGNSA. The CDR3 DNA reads TGTGCCAGCAGCTTAACAGACGATGAGCAGTTCTTC. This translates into CASSLTDDEQFF.

The CDR3 DNA reads as TGTGCCAGCAGCTTTCCTCAAACGGGACCGGGCTCTGGGGCCAACGTCCTGACTTTC. Translating it yields CASSFPQTGPGSGANVLTF. The chain combines TRBV21-1 with TRBJ2-6; TRBD1, the table's D call, was not compared with the DNA. TRBV21-1 is recorded as a pseudogene. The CDR3 runs 19 residues.

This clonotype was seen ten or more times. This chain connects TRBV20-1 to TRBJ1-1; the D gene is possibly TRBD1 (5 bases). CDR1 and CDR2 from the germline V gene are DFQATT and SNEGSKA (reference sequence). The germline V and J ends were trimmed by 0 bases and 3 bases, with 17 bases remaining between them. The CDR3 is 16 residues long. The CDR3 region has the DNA TGCAGTGCTAGAGACGAATCCGCCGTGGGGGACACTGAAGCTTTCTTT. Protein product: CSARDESAVGDTEAFF.

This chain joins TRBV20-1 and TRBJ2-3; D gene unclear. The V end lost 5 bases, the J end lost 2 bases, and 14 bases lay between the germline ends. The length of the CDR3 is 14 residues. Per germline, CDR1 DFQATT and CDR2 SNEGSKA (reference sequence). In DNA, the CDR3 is TGCAGTGCTCAACGGGCAACCCTCACAGATACGCAGTATTTT. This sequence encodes CSAQRATLTDTQYF.

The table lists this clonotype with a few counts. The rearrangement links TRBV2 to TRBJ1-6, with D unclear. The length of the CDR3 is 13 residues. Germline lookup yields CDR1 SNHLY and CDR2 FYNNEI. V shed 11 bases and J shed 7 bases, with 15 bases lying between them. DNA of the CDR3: TGTGCCGCACATGGACGGCAGAATTCACCCCTCCACTTT. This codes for CAAHGRQNSPLHF.

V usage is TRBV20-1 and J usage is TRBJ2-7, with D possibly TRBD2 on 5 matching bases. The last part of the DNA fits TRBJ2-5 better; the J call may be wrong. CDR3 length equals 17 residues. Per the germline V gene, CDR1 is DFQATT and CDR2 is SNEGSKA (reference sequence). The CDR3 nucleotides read TGCAGTGCTAGGGACCCGACTATCCCCAACAGACGGGAGACCCAGTACTTC. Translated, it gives CSARDPTIPNRRETQYF.

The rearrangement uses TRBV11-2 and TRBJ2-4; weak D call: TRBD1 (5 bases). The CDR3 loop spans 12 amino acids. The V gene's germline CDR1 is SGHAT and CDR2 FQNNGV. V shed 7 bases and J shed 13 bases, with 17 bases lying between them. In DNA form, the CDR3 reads TGTGCCAGCACCCGACAGCGTAAGGAGCAGTACTTC. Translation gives CASTRQRKEQYF.

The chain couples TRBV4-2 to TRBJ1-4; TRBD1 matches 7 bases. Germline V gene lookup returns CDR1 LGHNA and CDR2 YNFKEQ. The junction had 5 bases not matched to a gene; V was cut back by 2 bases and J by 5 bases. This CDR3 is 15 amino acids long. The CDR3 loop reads CASSQTGASNEKLFF. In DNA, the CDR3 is TGTGCCAGCAGCCAAACAGGGGCCTCCAATGAAAAACTGTTTTTT.

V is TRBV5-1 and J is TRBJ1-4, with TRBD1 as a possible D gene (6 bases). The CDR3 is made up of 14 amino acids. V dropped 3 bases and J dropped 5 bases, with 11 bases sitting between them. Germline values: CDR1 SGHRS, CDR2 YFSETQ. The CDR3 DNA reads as TGCGCCAGCAGCTGGCAGGGGAACAATGAAAAACTGTTTTTT. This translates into CASSWQGNNEKLFF.

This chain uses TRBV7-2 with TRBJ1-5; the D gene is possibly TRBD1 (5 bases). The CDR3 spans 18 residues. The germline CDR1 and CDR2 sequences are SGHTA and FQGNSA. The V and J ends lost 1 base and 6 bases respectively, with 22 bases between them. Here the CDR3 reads CASSLEGMGPTAGQPQHF. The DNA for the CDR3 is TGTGCCAGCAGCTTAGAGGGTATGGGACCCACGGCGGGTCAGCCCCAGCATTTT.

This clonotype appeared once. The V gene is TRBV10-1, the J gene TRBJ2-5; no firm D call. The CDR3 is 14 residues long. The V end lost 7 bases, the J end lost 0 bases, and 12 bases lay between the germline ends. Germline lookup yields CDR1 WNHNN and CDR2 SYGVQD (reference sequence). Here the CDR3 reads CASNSRRNQETQYF. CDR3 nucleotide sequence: TGCGCCAGCAACAGTCGTCGGAACCAAGAGACCCAGTACTTC.

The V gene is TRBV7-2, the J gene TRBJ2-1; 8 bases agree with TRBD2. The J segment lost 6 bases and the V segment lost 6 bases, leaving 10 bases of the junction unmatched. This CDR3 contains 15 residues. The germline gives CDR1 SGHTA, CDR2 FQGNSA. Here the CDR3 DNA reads TGTGCCAGCAGTCCTCTAGCGGGTTCACCCAATGAGCAGTTCTTC. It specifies CASSPLAGSPNEQFF. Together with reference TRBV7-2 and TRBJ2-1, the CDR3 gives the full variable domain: GAGVSQSPSNKVTEKGKDVELRCDPISGHTALYWYRQSLGQGLEFLIYFQGNSAPDKSGLPSDRFSAERTGGSVSTLTIQRTQQEDSAVYLCASSPLAGSPNEQFFGPGTRLTVL.

DNA of the CDR3: TGTGCCAGCAAGCGGGTGGGCAATCAGCCCCAGCATTTT. It codes for CASKRVGNQPQHF. The chain combines TRBV6-1 with TRBJ1-5; no clear D. The CDR3 loop spans 13 amino acids. Trimming left V 7 bases short and J 2 bases short, with 9 bases between. Germline CDR1 is MNHNS and CDR2 is SASEGT.